The sequence of this T cell receptor (beta chain) was determined in a study of identical twins. The CDR3 contains 14 residues. V lost 1 base and J lost 7; bases outside the gene matches: 2. Template switching, a step in the protocol, added a universal primer site, and cDNA carried unique molecular identifiers. A single record per CDR3 protein comes from TCRdb applying MiXCR to the 5' RACE reads. The sample records hundreds of thousands of distinct CDR3 sequences, about 20% being singletons. In its sample, this clonotype was seen many times. The same sample was also used in a study of T cells expressing NK-cell markers.

Sequencing input: PBMCs. This TCR came from a woman aged 18 to 35 in good health. The gene calls are TRBV12-3 or TRBV12-4 and TRBJ2-1, with 9 bases identical to TRBD1. CDR3 protein: CASSLVGQGNEQFF. The CDR3 DNA reads as TGTGCCAGCAGTTTAGTGGGACAGGGAAATGAGCAGTTCTTC.